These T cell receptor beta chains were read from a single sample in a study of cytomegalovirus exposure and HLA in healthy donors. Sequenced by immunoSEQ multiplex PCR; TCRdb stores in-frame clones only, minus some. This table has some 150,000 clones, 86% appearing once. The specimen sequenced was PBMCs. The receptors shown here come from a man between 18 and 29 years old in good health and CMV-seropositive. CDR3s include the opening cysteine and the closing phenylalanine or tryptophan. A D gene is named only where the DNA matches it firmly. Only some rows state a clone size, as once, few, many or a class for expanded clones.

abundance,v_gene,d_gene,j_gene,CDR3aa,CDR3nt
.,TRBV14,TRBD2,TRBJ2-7,CASSLRSGSAYEQYF,TGTGCCAGCAGCTTACGGAGCGGGAGCGCCTACGAGCAGTACTTC
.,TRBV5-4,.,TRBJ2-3,CASSGGLDTDTQYF,TGTGCCAGCAGCGGGGGACTTGACACAGATACGCAGTATTTT
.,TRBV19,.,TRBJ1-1,CASSSPAAVNTEAFF,TGTGCCAGTAGTAGCCCTGCCGCAGTGAACACTGAAGCTTTCTTT
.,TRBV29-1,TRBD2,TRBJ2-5,CSVKRLAEQETQYF,TGCAGCGTCAAACGACTAGCAGAACAAGAGACCCAGTACTTC
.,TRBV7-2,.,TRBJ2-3,CASSLASGGVDTQYF,TGTGCCAGCAGCTTAGCGTCGGGGGGCGTAGATACGCAGTATTTT
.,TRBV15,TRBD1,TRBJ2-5,CATSRGGWTGQETQYF,TGTGCCACCAGCAGGGGCGGTTGGACAGGGCAAGAGACCCAGTACTTC
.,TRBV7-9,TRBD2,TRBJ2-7,CASSPGRLAGVSEQYF,TGTGCCAGCAGCCCAGGCCGGCTAGCGGGAGTATCCGAGCAGTACTTC
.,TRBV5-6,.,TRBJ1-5,CASSLGQFNQPQHF,TGTGCCAGCAGCCTAGGACAGTTCAATCAGCCCCAGCATTTT
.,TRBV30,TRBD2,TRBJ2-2,CAWRATPRTSGRVLNTGELFF,TGTGCCTGGAGAGCTACCCCACGGACTAGCGGGAGGGTTCTGAACACCGGGGAGCTGTTTTTT
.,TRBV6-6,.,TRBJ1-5,CASSYSTGSNQPQHF,TGTGCCAGCAGTTACTCCACAGGTAGCAATCAGCCCCAGCATTTT
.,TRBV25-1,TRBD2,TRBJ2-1,CASSTPGGSSGTYNEQFF,TGTGCCAGCAGCACCCCCGGCGGGTCTAGCGGGACCTACAATGAGCAGTTCTTC
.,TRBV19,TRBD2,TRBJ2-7,CASSATSGTSGSYEQYF,TGTGCCAGTAGTGCAACGTCCGGGACTAGCGGATCCTACGAGCAGTACTTC
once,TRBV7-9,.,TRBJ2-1,CASSLMGRSSYNEQFF,TGTGCCAGCAGCTTAATGGGGCGGAGCTCCTACAATGAGCAGTTCTTC
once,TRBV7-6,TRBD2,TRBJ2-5,CASSLVGTSVSETQYF,TGTGCCAGCAGCTTAGTAGGGACTAGCGTATCGGAGACCCAGTACTTC
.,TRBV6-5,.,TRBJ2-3,CASSQAFPDTQYF,TGTGCCAGCAGCCAAGCGTTCCCAGATACGCAGTATTTT
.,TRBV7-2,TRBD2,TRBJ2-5,CASSLGGTSGRETQYF,TGTGCCAGCAGCTTAGGTGGGACTAGCGGGAGAGAGACCCAGTACTTC
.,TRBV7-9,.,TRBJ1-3,CASSFRGDGNTIYF,TGTGCCAGCAGCTTCCGGGGGGATGGAAACACCATATATTTT
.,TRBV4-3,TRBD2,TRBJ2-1,CASSLTAGGIHEQFF,TGCGCCAGCAGCCTCACAGCGGGAGGGATCCATGAGCAGTTCTTC
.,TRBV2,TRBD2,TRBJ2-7,CASWLAGVEQYF,TGTGCCAGCTGGCTAGCGGGAGTCGAGCAGTACTTC
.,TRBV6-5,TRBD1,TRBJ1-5,CASSLTGYSNQPQHF,TGTGCCAGCAGCCTGACAGGGTATAGCAATCAGCCCCAGCATTTT
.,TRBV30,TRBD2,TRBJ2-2,CACPGLLNTGELFF,TGTGCCTGTCCGGGACTATTAAACACCGGGGAGCTGTTTTTT
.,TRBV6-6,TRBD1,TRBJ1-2,CASSLTTGDYGYTF,TGTGCCAGCAGTTTGACGACAGGGGACTATGGCTACACCTTC
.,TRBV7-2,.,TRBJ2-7,CASSLAVLSTKQYF,TGTGCCAGCAGCTTAGCGGTTCTCTCTACGAAGCAGTACTTC
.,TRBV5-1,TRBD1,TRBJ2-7,CASSFGTGVYEQYF,TGCGCCAGCAGCTTCGGGACAGGGGTCTACGAGCAGTACTTC
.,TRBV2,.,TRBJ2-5,CASSERARETQYF,TGTGCCAGCAGTGAGAGGGCCAGGGAGACCCAGTACTTC
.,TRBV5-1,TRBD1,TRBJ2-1,CASGRTPQDRANEQFF,TGCGCCAGCGGCCGTACCCCTCAGGACAGGGCAAATGAGCAGTTCTTC
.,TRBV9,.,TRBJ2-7,CASSVDDSSSYEQYF,TGTGCCAGCAGCGTAGATGACAGCAGCTCCTACGAGCAGTACTTC
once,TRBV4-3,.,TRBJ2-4,CASSQGGGRVQNIQYF,TGCGCCAGCAGCCAAGGTGGGGGGAGAGTACAAAACATTCAGTACTTC
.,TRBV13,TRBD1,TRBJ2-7,CASSLEGDSSYEQYF,TGTGCCAGCAGCTTAGAGGGGGACAGCTCCTACGAGCAGTACTTC
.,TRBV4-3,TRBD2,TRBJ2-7,CASSQGRHEAGGRFDEQYF,TGCGCCAGCAGCCAAGGTAGGCACGAGGCGGGAGGGCGCTTCGACGAGCAGTACTTC
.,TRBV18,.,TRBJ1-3,CASSPPGPGNTIYF,TGTGCCAGCTCACCTCCAGGCCCTGGAAACACCATATATTTT
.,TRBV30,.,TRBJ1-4,CAWSGGWGEKLFF,TGTGCCTGGAGTGGGGGATGGGGCGAAAAACTGTTTTTT
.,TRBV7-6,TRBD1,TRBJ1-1,CASSPTSDRGDTEAFF,TGTGCCAGCAGCCCGACCTCCGACAGGGGAGACACTGAAGCTTTCTTT
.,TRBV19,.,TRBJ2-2,CASTMDYGGPNTGELFF,TGTGCCAGTACCATGGACTATGGGGGACCGAACACCGGGGAGCTGTTTTTT
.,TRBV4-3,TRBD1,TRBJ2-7,CASSQGTEGLPVEQYF,TGCGCCAGCAGCCAGGGGACAGAGGGCCTACCGGTTGAGCAGTACTTC
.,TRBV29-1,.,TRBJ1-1,CSVTGRGGPNTEAFF,TGCAGCGTTACTGGGCGGGGGGGTCCGAACACTGAAGCTTTCTTT
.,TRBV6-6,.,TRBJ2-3,CASSSHLADTQYF,TGTGCCAGCAGTTCCCATCTAGCAGATACGCAGTATTTT
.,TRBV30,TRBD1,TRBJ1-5,CAWTGQGGNQPQHF,TGTGCCTGGACGGGACAGGGCGGCAATCAGCCCCAGCATTTT
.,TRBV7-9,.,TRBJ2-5,CASSSGGSRQETQYF,TGTGCCAGCAGCTCCGGAGGGTCGCGCCAAGAGACCCAGTACTTC
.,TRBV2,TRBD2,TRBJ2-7,CASSDESGGAAYEQYF,TGTGCCAGCAGTGATGAAAGCGGGGGGGCCGCGTACGAGCAGTACTTC
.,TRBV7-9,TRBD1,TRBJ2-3,CASKLTGMLADTQYF,TGTGCCAGCAAACTGACAGGGATGTTAGCAGATACGCAGTATTTT
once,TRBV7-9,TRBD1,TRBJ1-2,CASSWTGGNYGYTF,TGTGCCAGCAGCTGGACAGGGGGAAACTATGGCTACACCTTC
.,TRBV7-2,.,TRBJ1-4,CASSTLGANHEKLFF,TGTGCCAGCAGCACATTGGGGGCAAATCATGAAAAACTGTTTTTT